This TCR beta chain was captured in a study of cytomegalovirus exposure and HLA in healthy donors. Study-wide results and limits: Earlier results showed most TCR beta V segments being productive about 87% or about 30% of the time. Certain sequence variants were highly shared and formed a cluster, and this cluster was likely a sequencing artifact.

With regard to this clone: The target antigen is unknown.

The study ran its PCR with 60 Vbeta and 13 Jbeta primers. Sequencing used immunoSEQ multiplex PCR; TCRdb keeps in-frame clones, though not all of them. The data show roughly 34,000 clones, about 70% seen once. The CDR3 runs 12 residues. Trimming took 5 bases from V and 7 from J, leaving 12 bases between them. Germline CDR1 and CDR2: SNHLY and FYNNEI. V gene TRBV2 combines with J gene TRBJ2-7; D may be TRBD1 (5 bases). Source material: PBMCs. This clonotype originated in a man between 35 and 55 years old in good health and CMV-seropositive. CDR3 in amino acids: CASSYRPGEQYF. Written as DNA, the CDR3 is TGTGCCAGCAGTTATCGCCCAGGGGAGCAGTACTTC.